This T cell receptor (beta chain) was retrieved from a study of T cell responses to AZD1222 COVID-19 vaccine. Germline V CDR1 and CDR2: MRHNA, SNTAGT. CDR3 size: 13 residues. The V gene lost 6 bases and the J gene lost 6 bases, with 13 bases spanning the gap. Generated by immunoSEQ multiplex PCR, the TCRdb table keeps only in-frame clones and is missing some. The table includes about 99,000 clones, approximately 86% detected once. The sequence was collected from an adult who received the MenACWY meningococcal vaccine as a control. This specimen consisted of peripheral blood, obtained 28 days after the second dose of the MenACWY control vaccine. The chain combines TRBV6-4 with TRBJ2-3, with unresolved D. Here the CDR3 reads CASSAETRDTQYF. The CDR3 coding sequence is TGTGCCAGCAGCGCGGAAACCCGCGATACGCAGTATTTT.